In this sample, the clone carrying this T cell receptor beta chain turned up a few times. This entry is derived from a study of T-cell reconstitution after alpha-beta-depleted transplantation in children. Construction of the TCRbeta library involved unique molecular identifiers. TCRdb independently ran MiXCR on the PCR reads; one entry per CDR3 protein. The data hold about 610,000 distinct CDR3 sequences, with roughly a tenth observed a single time. Germline V CDR1 and CDR2: SGHAT, FQNNGV. The length of the CDR3 is 18 residues. Losses at the gene ends were 2 bases for V and 1 base for J; bases not matched to a gene: 14.

Specimen: PBMCs from the stem cell graft donor, collected from the stem cell graft. The genes are TRBV11-2 and TRBJ2-7; 7 nucleotides align to TRBD2. This receptor was obtained from a human donor who donated a stem cell graft to a child with acute myeloid leukemia. CDR3 region: CASSLRIIGAGWSYEQYF. As DNA, the CDR3 is TGTGCCAGCAGCTTAAGGATAATCGGAGCGGGATGGTCCTACGAGCAGTACTTC.